This TCR beta chain was profiled in a study of T-cell memory formation after mild COVID-19. The wider study: TCR clusters were largely donor specific.

5'RACE with constant-segment primers yielded barcoded, UMI-tagged TCR alpha and TCR beta cDNA libraries. TCRdb passed the 5' RACE reads through MiXCR, listing each CDR3 protein once. This sample yields about 88,000 distinct CDR3 sequences, of which around 25% are seen a single time; roughly 39% belongs to the top ten. The sample holds a few counts of this clonotype. This CDR3 has 16 amino acids. The germline gives CDR1 LNHDA, CDR2 SQIVND (reference sequence). Unmatched junction bases numbered 13, after V lost 5 bases and J lost 6 bases. V usage is TRBV19 and J usage is TRBJ1-1; 9 nucleotides agree with TRBD1. The source material was PBMCs or a T cell subset sorted from them (not recorded which). The TCR sequence derives from a man between 18 and 29 years old who had mild COVID-19 (a few samples of this study predate the infection). Cell type and time point are not known. The DNA of the CDR3 is TGTGCCAGTAGTGGAGGGACAGGGTGGGTCGGGGCTGAAGCTTTCTTT. Residues: CASSGGTGWVGAEAFF.